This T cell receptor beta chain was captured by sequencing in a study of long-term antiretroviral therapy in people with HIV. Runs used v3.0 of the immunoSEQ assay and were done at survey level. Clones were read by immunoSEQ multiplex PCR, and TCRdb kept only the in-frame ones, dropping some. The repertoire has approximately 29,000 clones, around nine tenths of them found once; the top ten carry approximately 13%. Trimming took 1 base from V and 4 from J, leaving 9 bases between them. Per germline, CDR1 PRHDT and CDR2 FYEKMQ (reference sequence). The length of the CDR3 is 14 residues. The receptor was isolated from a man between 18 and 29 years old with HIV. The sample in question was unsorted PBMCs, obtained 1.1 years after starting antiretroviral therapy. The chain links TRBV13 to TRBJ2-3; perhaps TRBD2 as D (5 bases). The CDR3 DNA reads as TGTGCCAGCAGCTTAGTGGGCGGGCCAGATACGCAGTATTTT. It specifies CASSLVGGPDTQYF. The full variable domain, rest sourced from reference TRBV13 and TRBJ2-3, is AAGVIQSPRHLIKEKRETATLKCYPIPRHDTVYWYQQGPGQDPQFLISFYEKMQSDKGSIPDRFSAQQFSDYHSELNMSSLELGDSALYFCASSLVGGPDTQYFGPGTRLTVL.